This TCR beta chain was captured by sequencing in a study of shared clonotypes between healthy human individuals. Study summary: The cohort comprised a couple of women and a few men. Their ages spanned 18 to 49 years.

This clone was detected once. Its matching antigen is unknown. As defined, naive CD8 cells were CD45RO-negative and positively selected for CCR7, with terminally differentiated effector memory CD45RA+ cells excluded. Methods used by the authors: Without quality scores, immunoSEQ junctional reads could not be filtered like full-length reads. Profiling relied on immunoSEQ multiplex PCR, and the TCRdb table lists in-frame clones only, not all of them. That table is the source of V, J and clone size, and D and trimming were worked out from the DNA. The sample gives some 2,000,000 clones, about 94% of which show up once; approximately 1.2% is in the top ten. General study findings and limits: Naive subsets generally had larger estimated richness than memory subsets. Blood was the only sampled material, and tissue repertoires likely differ.

V lost 7 bases and J lost 2, with 13 bases in between. The CDR3 loop spans 14 amino acids. Germline V gives CDR1 MNHEY, CDR2 SMNVEV (reference sequence). This clonotype was sampled from a man aged 18 to 30 in good health. The V call is TRBV27, the J call TRBJ2-3; the D is unclear. The sequenced material came from naive CD8+ T cells sorted from blood. The CDR3 loop reads CASTPVGFTDTQYF. DNA for the CDR3: TGTGCCAGCACCCCGGTAGGGTTCACAGATACGCAGTATTTT.